This T cell receptor (beta chain) is drawn from a study of T cells after yellow fever vaccination. Study findings and constraints: Researchers cautioned that FACS-sorted repertoires could harbor abundant clonotypes contaminating from the bulk population.

TCRdb re-called the 5' RACE reads with MiXCR, one entry per CDR3 protein. The table records about 510,000 distinct CDR3 sequences, just over 20% of them present only once. This clonotype was seen a handful of times. Its antigen is still unknown. CDR1 is LGHNT, CDR2 FRNRAP, per germline. This CDR3 comprises 14 residues. The germline V and J ends were trimmed by 6 bases and 0 bases, with 8 bases remaining between them. The source was PBMCs, collected 21 days after the first yellow fever vaccination. This sequence was found in a man younger than 30 who received the YFV17D yellow fever vaccine. The gene calls are TRBV12-5 and TRBJ2-2; D is possibly TRBD2 (6 bases). The CDR3 spells CASGEGANTGELFF. CDR3 sequence (DNA): TGTGCTAGTGGGGAGGGTGCGAACACCGGGGAGCTGTTTTTT.